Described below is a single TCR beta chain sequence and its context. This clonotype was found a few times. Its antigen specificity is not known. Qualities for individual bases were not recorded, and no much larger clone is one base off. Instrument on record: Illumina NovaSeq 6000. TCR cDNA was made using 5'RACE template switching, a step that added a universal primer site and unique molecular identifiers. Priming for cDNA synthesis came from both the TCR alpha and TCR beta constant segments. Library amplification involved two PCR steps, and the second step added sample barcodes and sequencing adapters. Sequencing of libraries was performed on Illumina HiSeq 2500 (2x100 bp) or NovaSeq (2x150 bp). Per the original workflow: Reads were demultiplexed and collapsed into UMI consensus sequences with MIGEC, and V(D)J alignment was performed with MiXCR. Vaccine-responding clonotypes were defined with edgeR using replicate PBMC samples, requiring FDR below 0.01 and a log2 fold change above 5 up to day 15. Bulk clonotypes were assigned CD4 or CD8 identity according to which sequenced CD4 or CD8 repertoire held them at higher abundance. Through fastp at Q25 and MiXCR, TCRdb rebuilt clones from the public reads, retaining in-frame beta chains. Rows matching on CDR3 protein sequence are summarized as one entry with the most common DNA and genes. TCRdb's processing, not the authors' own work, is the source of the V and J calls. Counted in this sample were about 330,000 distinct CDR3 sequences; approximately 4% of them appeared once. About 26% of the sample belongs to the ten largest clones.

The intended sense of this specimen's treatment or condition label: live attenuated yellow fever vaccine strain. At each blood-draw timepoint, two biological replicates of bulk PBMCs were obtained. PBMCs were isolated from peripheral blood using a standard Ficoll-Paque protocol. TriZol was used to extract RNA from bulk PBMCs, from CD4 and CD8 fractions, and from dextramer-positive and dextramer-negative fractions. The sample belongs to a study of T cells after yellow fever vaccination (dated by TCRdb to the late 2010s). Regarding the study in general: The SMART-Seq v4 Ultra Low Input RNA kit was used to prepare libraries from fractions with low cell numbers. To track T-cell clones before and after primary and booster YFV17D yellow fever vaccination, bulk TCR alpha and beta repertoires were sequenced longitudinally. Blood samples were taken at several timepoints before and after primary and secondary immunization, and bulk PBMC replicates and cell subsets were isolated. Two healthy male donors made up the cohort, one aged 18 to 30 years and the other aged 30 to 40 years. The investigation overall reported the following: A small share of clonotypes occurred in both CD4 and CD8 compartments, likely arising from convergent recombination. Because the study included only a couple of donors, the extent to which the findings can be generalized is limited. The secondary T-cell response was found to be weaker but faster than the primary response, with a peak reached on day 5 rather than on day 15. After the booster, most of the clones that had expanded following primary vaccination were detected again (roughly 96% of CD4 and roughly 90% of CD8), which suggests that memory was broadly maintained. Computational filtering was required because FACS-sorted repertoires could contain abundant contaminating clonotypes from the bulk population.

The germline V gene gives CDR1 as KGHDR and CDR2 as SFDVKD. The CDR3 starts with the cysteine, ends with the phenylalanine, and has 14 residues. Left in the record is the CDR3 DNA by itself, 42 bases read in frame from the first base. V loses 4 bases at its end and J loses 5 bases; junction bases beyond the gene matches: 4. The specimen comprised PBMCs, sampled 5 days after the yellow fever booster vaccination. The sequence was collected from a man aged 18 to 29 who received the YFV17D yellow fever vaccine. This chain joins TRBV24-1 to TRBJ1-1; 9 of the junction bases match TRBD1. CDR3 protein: CATSDATGGTEAFF. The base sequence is TGTGCCACCAGTGACGCGACAGGGGGGACTGAAGCTTTCTTT.